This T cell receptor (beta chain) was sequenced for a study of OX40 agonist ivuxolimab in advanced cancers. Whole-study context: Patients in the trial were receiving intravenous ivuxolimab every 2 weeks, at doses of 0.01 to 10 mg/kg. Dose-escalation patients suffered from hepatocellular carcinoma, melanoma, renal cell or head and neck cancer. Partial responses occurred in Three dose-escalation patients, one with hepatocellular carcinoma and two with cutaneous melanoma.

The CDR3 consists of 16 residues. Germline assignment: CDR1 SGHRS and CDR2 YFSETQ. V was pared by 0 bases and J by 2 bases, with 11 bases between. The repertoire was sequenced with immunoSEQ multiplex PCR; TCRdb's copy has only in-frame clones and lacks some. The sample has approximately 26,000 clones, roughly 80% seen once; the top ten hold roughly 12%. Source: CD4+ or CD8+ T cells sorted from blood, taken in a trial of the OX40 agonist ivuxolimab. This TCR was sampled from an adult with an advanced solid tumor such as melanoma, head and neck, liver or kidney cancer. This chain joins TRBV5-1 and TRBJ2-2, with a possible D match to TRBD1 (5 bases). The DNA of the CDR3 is TGCGCCAGCAGCTTGGGTGTGGGGCCCAACACCGGGGAGCTGTTTTTT. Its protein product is CASSLGVGPNTGELFF.